This TCR beta chain was found in a study of response to subunit inactivated influenza vaccine. The CDR3 runs to 15 residues. V was pared by 5 bases and J by 7 bases, with 14 bases of the junction left unmatched. CDR1 and CDR2 from the germline V gene are SGHTA and FQGNSA. In its sample, this clonotype was seen a few times. Each CDR3 protein gets one entry after TCRdb re-called the RT-PCR reads with MiXCR. The sample lists about 700,000 distinct CDR3 sequences, 14% occurring once. The J gene is TRBJ2-7, the V gene TRBV7-2; 7 nucleotides line up with TRBD1. The sequence was obtained from a man aged 50 to 59 who received an inactivated influenza vaccine. Material: PBMCs from blood, obtained roughly 15 days before vaccination. CDR3 bases: TGTGCCAGCAGCCCCAGACTCTCACAGGGGTTAGAGCAGTACTTC. Translated: CASSPRLSQGLEQYF.